One and the same sample provided the 3 T cell receptor beta chains below, sequenced in a study of OX40 agonist ivuxolimab in advanced cancers. Libraries were prepared by immunoSEQ multiplex PCR; TCRdb keeps only in-frame clonotypes and omits some of them. The sample shows 55,000 to 75,000 clones, 70% to 90% of them seen only once. Sequencing used CD4+ or CD8+ T cells sorted from blood, obtained in a trial of the OX40 agonist ivuxolimab. The source is an adult with an advanced solid tumor such as melanoma, head and neck, liver or kidney cancer.

This chain joins TRBV28 and TRBJ1-5, with unresolved D. Germline V lookup: CDR1 MDHEN, CDR2 SYDVKM. With 5 bases removed from V and 4 bases from J, the gap between germline ends came to 21 bases. This CDR3 is 17 amino acids long. DNA of the CDR3: TGTGCCAGCAGTCCACTTGAGGGAGCCCGAGGGAATCAGCCCCAGCATTTT. Amino acid sequence: CASSPLEGARGNQPQHF.

The chain employs TRBV5-4 and TRBJ2-1, with TRBD2 as a possible D gene (6 bases). Germline V gene data show CDR1 as SGHNT and CDR2 as YYREEE (reference sequence). V gave up 1 base and J gave up 0 bases, with 11 bases separating them. The CDR3 loop spans 16 amino acids. CDR3 protein: CASSLNSGVSYNEQFF. The CDR3 coding sequence is TGTGCCAGCAGCTTGAATTCGGGGGTCTCCTACAATGAGCAGTTCTTC.

V usage is TRBV4-3 and J usage is TRBJ2-3, with D hard to call. Germline CDR1 LGHNA, CDR2 YSLEER. This CDR3 has 15 residues. Trimming shortened V by 8 bases and J by 3 bases, and 18 bases separated the two germline ends. CDR3 sequence reads: CASGSIGQVTDTQYF. DNA of the CDR3: TGCGCCAGCGGCTCGATCGGTCAGGTTACAGATACGCAGTATTTT.